What follows are 11 T cell receptor beta chains derived from one specimen sequenced in a study of T cells of healthy individuals. Via MiXCR, TCRdb re-called the 5' RACE reads, giving one row per CDR3 protein. The sample gives tens of thousands of distinct CDR3 sequences, about 4.5% of which show up once; more than 8% is in the top ten. The receptors originated from a human donor in good health.

At least ten counts were recorded for this clonotype. The rearrangement uses TRBV6-5 and TRBJ2-7; 7 bases fit TRBD2. Germline V gene lookup returns CDR1 MNHEY and CDR2 SVGAGI. The CDR3 loop spans 12 amino acids. J was trimmed by 4 bases and V by 6 bases; bases with no gene match: 3. CDR3 nucleotides: TGTGCCAGCAGCAGGGAGGGGTACGAGCAGTACTTC. Encoded protein: CASSREGYEQYF.

The gene calls are TRBV29-1 and TRBJ2-5; D might be TRBD1 or TRBD2, each matching 5 bases. Germline CDR1 is SQVTM and CDR2 is ANQGSEA. The CDR3 sequence is 13 residues long. Trimming removed 4 bases from V and 5 bases from J, with 14 bases in between. DNA for the CDR3: TGCAGCGTTGTTTTCAGGGACGCTGAGACCCAGTACTTC. This gives the protein CSVVFRDAETQYF.

The V call is TRBV15, the J call TRBJ2-7; maybe TRBD2 (5 bases). The CDR3 contains 11 residues. Germline lookup yields CDR1 LNHNV and CDR2 YYDKDF (reference sequence). V gave up 6 bases and J gave up 7 bases, with 10 bases separating them. The CDR3 is CATRWTGEQYF. In nucleotides, the CDR3 is TGTGCCACCAGATGGACGGGGGAGCAGTACTTC. The full variable domain, completed using reference TRBV15 and TRBJ2-7, is DAMVIQNPRYQVTQFGKPVTLSCSQTLNHNVMYWYQQKSSQAPKLLFHYYDKDFNNEADTPDNFQSRRPNTSFCFLDIRSPGLGDTAMYLCATRWTGEQYFGPGTRLTVT.

This clonotype showed up many times. The chain links TRBV20-1 to TRBJ2-7; 7 nucleotides match TRBD1. The CDR3 has 12 amino acids. The germline V gene encodes CDR1 DFQATT and CDR2 SNEGSKA (reference sequence). With V trimmed by 6 bases and J by 4 bases, 6 bases remained unmatched. CDR3 amino acids: CSARDRTYEQYF. In nucleotides, the CDR3 is TGCAGTGCCCGGGACAGAACTTACGAGCAGTACTTC.

This clonotype was counted many times. This chain uses TRBV20-1 with TRBJ1-5; the D gene is possibly TRBD1 (5 bases). Trimming took 6 bases from V and 0 from J, leaving 9 bases between them. This CDR3 is built from 13 residues. The germline CDR1 and CDR2 sequences are DFQATT and SNEGSKA (reference sequence). CDR3 sequence: CSARQGSNQPQHF. The CDR3 DNA reads as TGCAGTGCGCGTCAGGGTAGCAATCAGCCCCAGCATTTT.

This clonotype was recorded many times. This chain joins TRBV5-1 and TRBJ2-5, with 10 bases lining up with TRBD2. The CDR3 runs 14 residues. The germline gives CDR1 SGHRS, CDR2 YFSETQ. V lost 4 bases to trimming and J lost 6 bases; unmatched junction nucleotides: 6. In DNA form, the CDR3 reads TGCGCCAGCAGCATCGGACTAGCGGTACAGACCCAGTACTTC. This sequence encodes CASSIGLAVQTQYF.

The chain joins TRBV6-1 to TRBJ2-2; the D gene could be TRBD1 or TRBD2 (5 bases each). Germline V gives CDR1 MNHNS, CDR2 SASEGT. The CDR3 has 13 amino acids. Trimming took 3 bases from V and 4 from J, leaving 6 bases between them. CDR3 sequence reads: CASSDGGTGELFF. In DNA form, the CDR3 reads TGTGCCAGCAGTGATGGGGGCACCGGGGAGCTGTTTTTT.

In this sample, this clonotype turned up many times. This sequence joins TRBV29-1 and TRBJ2-1, with 7 bases matching TRBD1. This CDR3 contains 13 residues. Germline values: CDR1 SQVTM, CDR2 ANQGSEA. V gave up 4 bases and J gave up 8 bases; unmatched junction bases: 8. The CDR3 loop reads CSVGHRGTDEQFF. In DNA form, the CDR3 reads TGCAGCGTTGGTCACAGGGGAACGGATGAGCAGTTCTTC.

Ten or more counts support this clonotype. The chain employs TRBV7-2 and TRBJ1-3; D possibly corresponds to TRBD1 (6 bases). Trimming took 5 bases from V and 0 from J, leaving 14 bases between them. Germline lookup yields CDR1 SGHTA and CDR2 FQGNSA. There are 16 residues in the CDR3. CDR3 sequence: CASSIQGTNSGNTIYF. The CDR3 DNA is TGTGCCAGCAGCATACAGGGAACGAACTCTGGAAACACCATATATTTT.

This clonotype has ten or more counts. The chain recombines TRBV27 with TRBJ1-1, with D possibly matching TRBD1 (6 bases). The CDR3 is 17 residues long. The germline CDR1 and CDR2 sequences are MNHEY and SMNVEV (reference sequence). With 3 bases removed from V and 2 bases from J, the gap between germline ends came to 19 bases. The chain's CDR3 is CASSLMAGRGGNTEAFF. The DNA of the CDR3 is TGTGCCAGCAGTTTGATGGCAGGGCGTGGGGGCAACACTGAAGCTTTCTTT.

The chain employs TRBV5-1 and TRBJ2-7; tentative D call: TRBD2 (5 bases). Germline values: CDR1 SGHRS, CDR2 YFSETQ. The CDR3 is 14 amino acids. Trimming shortened V by 1 base and J by 3 bases, and 11 bases separated the two germline ends. CDR3 loop: CASSLRPGYYEQYF. Here the CDR3 DNA reads TGCGCCAGCAGCTTGCGGCCGGGGTACTACGAGCAGTACTTC.